This paragraph reports one T cell receptor beta chain. The sample comes from a study of blood T cell repertoires in COVID-19. Study background: PBMCs, B-cell-depleted T cells, or T cells provided the cDNA or gDNA that made up the material.

V lost 0 bases, J lost 2 bases, and 14 bases lay in between. The CDR3 totals 16 residues. Authors' data handling: Amplification with reference gene primers provided the estimates of nucleated cell counts. The repertoire was sequenced with immunoSEQ multiplex PCR; TCRdb's copy has only in-frame clones and lacks some. Clonal size and the V and J genes are those of that table, whereas D and trimming came from the DNA. The sample has approximately 120,000 clones; 85% are singletons. The sequencing input was peripheral blood. The chain uses TRBV23-1 and TRBJ2-7, with D possibly TRBD1 on 6 matching bases. TRBV23-1 is an ORF, and what it does is uncertain. The sequence was obtained from a woman of 80 years or more with acute or convalescent COVID-19. The CDR3 nucleotides read TGCGCCAGCAGTCAATCGTACAGGGTAGTGACCTACGAGCAGTACTTC. This codes for CASSQSYRVVTYEQYF.